The 24 T cell receptor beta chains below come from one sample, sequenced in a study of T cell repertoires in cytomegalovirus infection. A single record per CDR3 protein comes from TCRdb applying MiXCR to the reads. Found here are under 850,000 distinct CDR3 sequences, about 30% of them singletons; the top ten hold 18%. Their cognate antigens are unknown. The material was cultured PBMCs, obtained from culture after CMV antigen stimulation. The receptors stem from a human donor in good health (CMV status not recorded). Some clones in this sample may be carry-over from other donors' samples.

The chain joins TRBV29-1 to TRBJ2-7; no definite D call. The CDR3 has 11 residues. Trimming cost V 2 bases and J 6 bases, with 8 bases left between them. Germline CDR1 reads SQVTM; CDR2 reads ANQGSEA. CDR3 sequence reads: CSVETRLEQYF. Here the CDR3 DNA reads TGCAGCGTTGAAACCCGTCTCGAGCAGTACTTC.

This clonotype was detected only a few times. The chain links TRBV2 to TRBJ1-1, with 9 bases fitting TRBD1. Germline V gene sequence: CDR1 SNHLY, CDR2 FYNNEI. The CDR3 consists of 14 residues. Trimming took 4 bases from V and 3 from J; bases not matched to a gene: 3. The CDR3 sequence is CASSGQGGDTEAFF. The CDR3, as DNA: TGTGCCAGCAGTGGACAGGGGGGGGACACTGAAGCTTTCTTT.

DNA of the CDR3: TGCAGTGCGGGACAGGTCCTCAATCAGCCCCAGCATTTT. This gives the protein CSAGQVLNQPQHF. The chain joins TRBV20-1 to TRBJ1-5; 8 bases fit TRBD1. Germline V gene data show CDR1 as DFQATT and CDR2 as SNEGSKA (reference sequence). The CDR3 has 13 amino acids. The J segment lost 3 bases and the V segment lost 6 bases, leaving 4 bases of the junction unmatched.

The V and J genes are TRBV5-1 and TRBJ2-5; 11 bases map to TRBD2. Per the germline V gene, CDR1 is SGHRS and CDR2 is YFSETQ. After removal of 0 bases from V and 2 bases from J, the junction contained 6 bases not matched to a gene. The CDR3 totals 17 residues. The CDR3 protein is CASSLAVGLAEQETQYF. The CDR3 DNA is TGCGCCAGCAGCTTGGCCGTGGGACTAGCGGAGCAAGAGACCCAGTACTTC.

The V and J genes are TRBV5-6 and TRBJ2-7, with D possibly matching TRBD2 (6 bases). Germline V CDR1 and CDR2: SGHDT, YYEEEE. Trimming stripped 1 base from V and 2 bases from J, with 13 bases between. The CDR3 is 15 amino acids. The CDR3 is CASSLQQRAPYEQYF. The CDR3 region has the DNA TGTGCCAGCAGCTTGCAACAGCGGGCGCCCTACGAGCAGTACTTC. The variable domain in full, completed from reference TRBV5-6 and TRBJ2-7, reads DAGVTQSPTHLIKTRGQQVTLRCSPKSGHDTVSWYQQALGQGPQFIFQYYEEEERQRGNFPDRFSGHQFPNYSSELNVNALLLGDSALYLCASSLQQRAPYEQYFGPGTRLTVT.

V is TRBV6-5 and J is TRBJ2-7; D is uncertain. The CDR3 length is 13 residues. V lost 8 bases, J lost 3 bases, and 14 bases lay in between. Germline V gene lookup returns CDR1 MNHEY and CDR2 SVGAGI. In DNA, the CDR3 is TGTGCCAGCCAGAGGTCAGGCCACTACGAGCAGTACTTC. Translation: CASQRSGHYEQYF.

The chain joins TRBV6-2 or TRBV6-3 to TRBJ1-1; 8 bases line up with TRBD1. The CDR3 loop spans 14 amino acids. CDR1 and CDR2 from the germline V gene are MNHEY and SVGEGT. V was clipped by 5 bases and J by 1 base; unmatched bases: 3. DNA of the CDR3: TGTGCCAGCAGTCGGGACAGGCAGAACACTGAAGCTTTCTTT. As protein: CASSRDRQNTEAFF.

The chain couples TRBV12-3 or TRBV12-4 to TRBJ2-3; D is perhaps TRBD1 or TRBD2 (5 bases each). V was cut by 3 bases and J by 0 bases, with 13 bases left in between. This CDR3 comprises 16 residues. The CDR3 bases are TGTGCCAGCAGTTTTCGGGGCGGACCTAGCACAGATACGCAGTATTTT. It translates to CASSFRGGPSTDTQYF.

At least ten counts were recorded for this clonotype. The V and J genes are TRBV7-2 and TRBJ1-2; no clear D. Germline V gene data show CDR1 as SGHTA and CDR2 as FQGNSA. V lost 1 base to trimming and J lost 2 bases, with 11 bases between them. This CDR3 region has 15 residues. In nucleotides, the CDR3 is TGTGCCAGCAGCTTAGGTCCCAGCCTCAACTATGGCTACACCTTC. This gives the protein CASSLGPSLNYGYTF.

The rearrangement uses TRBV12-3 or TRBV12-4 and TRBJ1-5; D not certain. The CDR3 covers 13 residues. V lost 2 bases and J 5 bases, leaving 7 bases between the germline ends. CDR3 nucleotide sequence: TGTGCCAGCAGTTTATTTAGGGATCAGCCCCAGCATTTT. This encodes CASSLFRDQPQHF.

This clonotype has just a few counts. The chain links TRBV7-2 to TRBJ2-2, with D perhaps TRBD1 (6 bases). V lost 5 bases and J lost 4, with 11 bases in between. Germline lookup yields CDR1 SGHTA and CDR2 FQGNSA. This CDR3 spans 14 amino acids. In DNA form, the CDR3 reads TGTGCCAGCAGCCGGGACACCATCACCGGGGAGCTGTTTTTT. It specifies CASSRDTITGELFF.

The chain employs TRBV20-1 and TRBJ1-5, with 7 positions matching TRBD1. The germline gives CDR1 DFQATT, CDR2 SNEGSKA (reference sequence). Germline trimming cut 5 bases from V and 3 bases from J; bases unmatched to any gene: 4. The length of the CDR3 is 13 residues. DNA for the CDR3: TGCAGTGCTCGCGGGACAGTCAATCAGCCCCAGCATTTT. This codes for CSARGTVNQPQHF.

J is TRBJ2-7 and V is TRBV12-3 or TRBV12-4; weak D call: TRBD1 (5 bases). V lost 6 bases and J 5 bases, leaving 17 bases between the germline ends. This CDR3 comprises 14 residues. The CDR3 DNA sequence: TGTGCCAGCAGAGGGCAGGGTGGTCTCCACGAGCAGTACTTC. Translating it yields CASRGQGGLHEQYF.

This chain connects TRBV6-1 to TRBJ1-2; D may be TRBD1 (6 bases). V lost 2 bases, J lost 8 bases, and 9 bases lay in between. Germline V gene sequence: CDR1 MNHNS, CDR2 SASEGT. The CDR3 consists of 12 residues. The CDR3 DNA sequence: TGTGCCAGCAGTGAACAGGGGTTCGGCTACACCTTC. Its translation: CASSEQGFGYTF.

This clonotype was recorded at least ten times. This rearrangement joins TRBV7-2 to TRBJ1-6; D call uncertain. The CDR3 is 14 residues long. Germline V gene sequence: CDR1 SGHTA, CDR2 FQGNSA. V lost 5 bases, J lost 2 bases, and 7 bases lay in between. The CDR3 loop is CASSPPPYNSPLHF. Here the CDR3 DNA reads TGTGCCAGCAGCCCGCCCCCCTATAATTCACCCCTCCACTTT.

This clonotype was found a few times. The rearrangement uses TRBV7-2 and TRBJ2-1; D is uncertain. Deletions cut 2 bases from V and 15 bases from J, with 17 bases between. This CDR3 comprises 13 residues. CDR1 and CDR2 from the germline V gene are SGHTA and FQGNSA. CDR3 protein: CASSLKNDHSRFF. The CDR3 bases are TGTGCCAGCAGCTTAAAAAATGATCACAGCCGGTTCTTC.

This clonotype was seen only once. This chain connects TRBV20-1 to TRBJ2-5; 8 bases map to TRBD1. J lost 2 bases, V lost 1 base, and 3 bases had no gene match. Germline-derived CDR1 and CDR2 are DFQATT and SNEGSKA (reference sequence). The CDR3 length is 14 residues. In DNA, the CDR3 is TGCAGTGCTAGAGCTCGGACAGGGCAAGAGACCCAGTACTTC. It translates to CSARARTGQETQYF.

The rearrangement links TRBV11-2 to TRBJ1-2; D is undetermined. V dropped 7 bases and J dropped 4 bases, with 10 bases sitting between them. Germline V CDR1 and CDR2: SGHAT, FQNNGV. CDR3 length: 12 residues. CDR3 protein: CASIHPGYGYTF. DNA for the CDR3: TGTGCCAGCATCCACCCGGGCTATGGCTACACCTTC.

This clonotype was observed a handful of times. The chain combines TRBV4-1 with TRBJ1-1; D is unresolved. Germline V CDR1 and CDR2: MGHRA, YSYEKL. The CDR3 spans 15 residues. Deletions cut 4 bases from V and 1 base from J, with 13 bases between. CDR3 DNA: TGCGCCAGCAGCCCTCTGGTCGGGAAGAACACTGAAGCTTTCTTT. This translates into CASSPLVGKNTEAFF.

This clonotype was recorded many times. The chain uses TRBV7-2 and TRBJ1-4; D is uncertain. V was shortened by 5 bases and J by 8 bases, with 9 bases between the two germline ends. The CDR3 runs to 12 residues. Germline V gene sequence: CDR1 SGHTA, CDR2 FQGNSA. This CDR3 is CASSNPGEKLFF. The DNA of the CDR3 is TGTGCCAGCAGCAACCCTGGGGAAAAACTGTTTTTT. Complete variable domain (other parts from reference TRBV7-2 and TRBJ1-4): GAGVSQSPSNKVTEKGKDVELRCDPISGHTALYWYRQSLGQGLEFLIYFQGNSAPDKSGLPSDRFSAERTGGSVSTLTIQRTQQEDSAVYLCASSNPGEKLFFGSGTQLSVL.

This clonotype occurred once. The chain employs TRBV6-5 and TRBJ2-3; D is undetermined. The CDR3 is made up of 14 amino acids. Germline CDR1 is MNHEY and CDR2 is SVGAGI. V dropped 5 bases and J dropped 8 bases, with 17 bases sitting between them. Written as DNA, the CDR3 is TGTGCCAGCAGTGAAGCATTCGCGGCCGGTACGCAGTATTTT. As protein: CASSEAFAAGTQYF.

The chain carries TRBV10-3 and TRBJ2-7, with a tentative D call TRBD2 (5 bases). Germline V gene sequence: CDR1 ENHRY, CDR2 SYGVKD. The CDR3 contains 14 residues. V lost 6 bases and J 2 bases, leaving 14 bases between the germline ends. CDR3 sequence: CAISLGADTYEQYF. The CDR3 DNA is TGTGCCATCAGCTTGGGAGCCGATACCTACGAGCAGTACTTC.

This clonotype was picked up a small number of times. V is TRBV5-4 and J is TRBJ2-7; 10 bases are shared with TRBD2. CDR1 is SGHNT, CDR2 YYREEE, per germline (reference sequence). This CDR3 is 13 amino acids long. V lost 3 bases, J lost 5 bases, and 2 bases stayed unmatched. The CDR3 is CASSSSGSNEQYF. In nucleotides, the CDR3 is TGTGCCAGCAGCTCTAGCGGGAGCAACGAGCAGTACTTC. Together with reference TRBV5-4 and TRBJ2-7, the CDR3 gives the full variable domain: ETGVTQSPTHLIKTRGQQVTLRCSSQSGHNTVSWYQQALGQGPQFIFQYYREEENGRGNFPPRFSGLQFPNYSSELNVNALELDDSALYLCASSSSGSNEQYFGPGTRLTVT.

V gene TRBV6-2 or TRBV6-3 combines with J gene TRBJ1-5; D perhaps matches TRBD1 (6 bases). CDR3 length: 14 residues. CDR1 MNHEY and CDR2 SVGEGT come from the germline V gene. Trimming took 2 bases from V and 5 from J, leaving 10 bases between them. CDR3 in DNA: TGTGCCAGCAGTTACACAGGGTTCCATCAGCCCCAGCATTTT. The encoded protein is CASSYTGFHQPQHF.